The 21 T cell receptor beta chains given below trace back to one sample, sequenced in a study of OX40 agonist ivuxolimab in advanced cancers. Clones were sequenced by immunoSEQ multiplex PCR, and TCRdb holds only the in-frame ones, with some missing. Here the sample spans tens of thousands of clones, roughly 90% being singletons. The sample here was CD4+ or CD8+ T cells sorted from blood, taken in a trial of the OX40 agonist ivuxolimab. These TCRs come from an adult with an advanced solid tumor such as melanoma, head and neck, liver or kidney cancer.

The gene calls are TRBV6-6 and TRBJ2-1; D is unclear. The CDR3 sequence is 12 residues long. The germline V and J ends were trimmed by 2 bases and 9 bases, with 8 bases remaining between them. Germline V lookup: CDR1 MNHNY, CDR2 SVGAGI (reference sequence). The CDR3 sequence: CASSYQAGEQFF. The CDR3 DNA follows: TGTGCCAGCAGTTACCAGGCCGGTGAGCAGTTCTTC.

This chain uses TRBV18 with TRBJ2-1, with 11 bases that match TRBD2. Germline loops: CDR1 KGHSH, CDR2 LQKENI. The J segment lost 7 bases and the V segment lost 6 bases, leaving 8 bases of the junction unmatched. The CDR3 spans 15 residues. This CDR3 is CASSQTSGSLNEQFF. CDR3 coding DNA: TGTGCCAGCTCCCAAACTAGCGGGAGTTTAAATGAGCAGTTCTTC.

The count of this clone is one. The J gene is TRBJ2-1, the V gene TRBV30, with 15 bases identical to TRBD2. The CDR3 spans 16 residues. The V gene end was trimmed by 5 bases and the J gene end by 10 bases; junction bases not matched to a gene: 12. Looked up from germline, CDR1 is GTSNPN and CDR2 is SVGIG (reference sequence). The CDR3 spells CAWVGLAGGGVEEQFF. Here the CDR3 DNA reads TGTGCCTGGGTGGGACTAGCGGGAGGTGGCGTCGAGGAGCAGTTCTTC.

The chain is built from TRBV5-1 and TRBJ2-2; D might be TRBD1 (6 bases). The CDR3 consists of 16 residues. Germline CDR1 is SGHRS and CDR2 is YFSETQ. The V gene lost 6 bases and the J gene lost 3 bases, with 18 bases spanning the gap. The CDR3 coding sequence is TGCGCCAGCAACCGACCGGACAGCATAGACACCGGGGAGCTGTTTTTT. The encoded protein is CASNRPDSIDTGELFF. The full variable domain, with the rest looked up from reference TRBV5-1 and TRBJ2-2, is KAGVTQTPRYLIKTRGQQVTLSCSPISGHRSVSWYQQTPGQGLQFLFEYFSETQRNKGNFPGRFSGRQFSNSRSEMNVSTLELGDSALYLCASNRPDSIDTGELFFGEGSRLTVL.

The chain joins TRBV11-2 to TRBJ2-7; the match to TRBD1 covers 9 bases. CDR1 and CDR2 (germline): SGHAT, FQNNGV. The V segment lost 5 bases and the J segment 3 bases; nucleotides outside the gene matches: 5. This CDR3 is 14 amino acids long. The CDR3 sequence is CASSLTGGIYEQYF. The CDR3 bases are TGTGCCAGCAGCCTGACAGGGGGAATCTACGAGCAGTACTTC.

V and J are TRBV11-3 and TRBJ2-4, with D perhaps being TRBD1 or TRBD2 (5 bases each). The CDR3 runs to 15 residues. Germline CDR1 SGHNT, CDR2 YENEEA. The V gene lost 3 bases and the J gene lost 0 bases, with 9 bases spanning the gap. CDR3 sequence: CASSLRGLAKNIQYF. The CDR3 DNA sequence: TGTGCCAGCAGCTTGAGGGGATTAGCCAAAAACATTCAGTACTTC.

V gene TRBV9 combines with J gene TRBJ2-7; weak D call: TRBD2 (6 bases). Germline values: CDR1 SGDLS, CDR2 YYNGEE. CDR3 size: 15 residues. Trimming took 0 bases from V and 0 from J, leaving 10 bases between them. CDR3 loop: CASSVGGLNSYEQYF. In DNA, the CDR3 is TGTGCCAGCAGCGTAGGGGGACTGAACTCCTACGAGCAGTACTTC.

The chain combines TRBV19 with TRBJ2-6, with TRBD1 matching 10 bases. Germline CDR1 reads LNHDA; CDR2 reads SQIVND (reference sequence). V was pared by 6 bases and J by 1 base, with 6 bases of the junction left unmatched. The CDR3 has 17 residues. The DNA for the CDR3 is TGTGCCAGTAGCCCGGGACAGGGGTTTTCTGGGGCCAACGTCCTGACTTTC. Its translation: CASSPGQGFSGANVLTF.

This chain uses TRBV27 with TRBJ2-5; the D call may be TRBD1 or TRBD2 (5 bases each). The end of the DNA aligns better with TRBJ2-7, so the J call may be wrong. Germline CDR1 and CDR2: MNHEY and SMNVEV (reference sequence). This CDR3 has 16 amino acids. The CDR3 sequence: CASSLSRGATWHEQYF. CDR3 bases: TGTGCCAGCAGTTTATCGAGAGGGGCCACGTGGCACGAGCAGTACTTC.

The J gene is TRBJ1-1, the V gene TRBV19, with D possibly being TRBD1 (6 bases). The CDR3 is 15 residues long. Trimming shortened V by 7 bases and J by 1 base, and 16 bases separated the two germline ends. The germline CDR1 and CDR2 sequences are LNHDA and SQIVND (reference sequence). The CDR3 DNA is TGTGCCAGTACCACCTCACTACAGGGGAACACTGAAGCTTTCTTT. It translates to CASTTSLQGNTEAFF.

This chain uses TRBV27 with TRBJ1-2, with D perhaps TRBD1 (6 bases). This CDR3 has 13 residues. V was pared by 0 bases and J by 7 bases, with 9 bases between. Germline lookup yields CDR1 MNHEY and CDR2 SMNVEV (reference sequence). The CDR3 DNA reads TGTGCCAGCAGTTTATCGGGGGCGGGTGGCTACACCTTC. Translation gives CASSLSGAGGYTF.

The chain uses TRBV7-2 and TRBJ2-7, with D tentatively TRBD2 (6 bases). The CDR3 has 14 residues. The germline gives CDR1 SGHTA, CDR2 FQGNSA. V lost 6 bases, J lost 7 bases, and 19 bases lay in between. In DNA form, the CDR3 reads TGTGCCAGCAGTAGGGGACTGCCAGGAGGGGAGCAGTACTTC. This codes for CASSRGLPGGEQYF. The complete variable domain, with remaining parts taken from reference TRBV7-2 and TRBJ2-7, reads GAGVSQSPSNKVTEKGKDVELRCDPISGHTALYWYRQSLGQGLEFLIYFQGNSAPDKSGLPSDRFSAERTGGSVSTLTIQRTQQEDSAVYLCASSRGLPGGEQYFGPGTRLTVT.

This chain joins TRBV18 and TRBJ1-1; 7 bases are shared with TRBD1. The V segment lost 6 bases and the J segment 0 bases; nucleotides outside the gene matches: 4. The length of the CDR3 is 14 residues. CDR1 and CDR2 (germline): KGHSH, LQKENI. CDR3 nucleotide sequence: TGTGCCAGCTCCCCCGGGACAGTGAACACTGAAGCTTTCTTT. This sequence encodes CASSPGTVNTEAFF.

Only one count was recorded for this clone. This sequence joins TRBV30 and TRBJ1-6, with D perhaps matching TRBD1 (5 bases). Germline CDR1 GTSNPN, CDR2 SVGIG (reference sequence). Trimming took 4 bases from V and 0 from J, leaving 10 bases between them. The CDR3 is 15 amino acids. Here the CDR3 DNA reads TGTGCCTGGAAAAAGGGGAGCTCCTATAATTCACCCCTCCACTTT. Translated, it gives CAWKKGSSYNSPLHF.

V is TRBV10-3 and J is TRBJ1-4; 8 bases align to TRBD1. The V gene end was trimmed by 6 bases and the J gene end by 7 bases; junction bases not matched to a gene: 13. The CDR3 is made up of 16 amino acids. The V gene's germline CDR1 is ENHRY and CDR2 SYGVKD. The CDR3 DNA sequence: TGTGCCATCAGACCCTCAGGGGGCCAGGGCGTTGAAAAACTGTTTTTT. Its protein product is CAIRPSGGQGVEKLFF.

V is TRBV6-5 and J is TRBJ1-1; 10 bases align to TRBD1. Germline V gene lookup returns CDR1 MNHEY and CDR2 SVGAGI. CDR3 size: 15 residues. Germline trimming cut 4 bases from V and 3 bases from J; bases unmatched to any gene: 5. The CDR3 reads CASSSPGQGDTEAFF. As DNA, the CDR3 is TGTGCCAGCAGTTCCCCAGGACAGGGGGACACTGAAGCTTTCTTT.

V is TRBV12-2 and J is TRBJ2-7. TRBV12-2 is a listed pseudogene. The CDR3 contains 13 residues. In DNA form, the CDR3 reads TGTGCACTCACCCGGGGCTTAAACTACGAGCAGTACTTC. Amino acid sequence: CALTRGLNYEQYF.

The rearrangement uses TRBV11-2 and TRBJ1-2; 7 bases match TRBD1. In germline, CDR1 is SGHAT, CDR2 FQNNGV. The CDR3 is made up of 13 amino acids. J gave up 7 bases and V 5 bases, and 7 bases lay outside the gene matches. CDR3 DNA sequence: TGTGCCAGCAGCGTACAGGGGACTGCTGGCTACACCTTC. As protein: CASSVQGTAGYTF.

Written as DNA, the CDR3 is TGTGCCAGCAGTGCCATAGCGGGAGGGCCCGAGGAGCTGTTTTTT. Amino acids: CASSAIAGGPEELFF. The chain combines TRBV2 with TRBJ2-2; 11 nucleotides align to TRBD2. The germline V gene has CDR1 SNHLY and CDR2 FYNNEI. J gave up 10 bases and V 4 bases, and 8 bases lay outside the gene matches. CDR3 size: 15 residues.

As DNA, the CDR3 is TGTGCCAGCAGTCGGACAGGGGAGGGAGAGCAGTTCTTC. Amino acids: CASSRTGEGEQFF. This rearrangement joins TRBV6-4 to TRBJ2-1; 9 positions match TRBD1. The germline CDR1 and CDR2 sequences are MRHNA and SNTAGT. J lost 10 bases, V lost 5 bases, and 6 bases had no gene match. CDR3 size: 13 residues.

V and J are TRBV11-2 and TRBJ2-1; weak D call: TRBD1 (6 bases). V was clipped by 5 bases and J by 5 bases, with 16 bases between them. The germline CDR1 and CDR2 sequences are SGHAT and FQNNGV. The CDR3 consists of 15 residues. In nucleotides, the CDR3 is TGTGCCAGCAGCCACTACAGGACAGTAAACAATGAGCAGTTCTTC. Its translation is CASSHYRTVNNEQFF.